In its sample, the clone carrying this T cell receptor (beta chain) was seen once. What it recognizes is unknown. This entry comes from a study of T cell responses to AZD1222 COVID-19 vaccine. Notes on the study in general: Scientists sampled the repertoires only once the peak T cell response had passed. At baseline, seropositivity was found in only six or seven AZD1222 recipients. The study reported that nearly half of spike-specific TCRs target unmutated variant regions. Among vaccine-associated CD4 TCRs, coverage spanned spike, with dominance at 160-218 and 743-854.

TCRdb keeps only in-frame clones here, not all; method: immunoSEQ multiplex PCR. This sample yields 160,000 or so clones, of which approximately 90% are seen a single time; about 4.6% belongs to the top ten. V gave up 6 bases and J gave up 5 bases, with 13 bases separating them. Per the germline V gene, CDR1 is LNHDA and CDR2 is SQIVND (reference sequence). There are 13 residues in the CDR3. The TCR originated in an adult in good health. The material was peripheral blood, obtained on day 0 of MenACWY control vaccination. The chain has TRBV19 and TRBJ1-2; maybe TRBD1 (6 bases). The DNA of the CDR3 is TGTGCCAGTAGCACGCAACAGGGTTATGGCTACACCTTC. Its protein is CASSTQQGYGYTF.